A selection of T cell receptor beta chains follows, all from one sample in a study of blood T cells in healthy people across ages. TCRdb itself ran the 5' RACE reads through MiXCR, one entry per CDR3 protein. The data show about 780,000 distinct CDR3 sequences, around a quarter seen once. The data also belong to a second study, concerning T cells of mothers and their children.

Specimen: blood. These TCRs come from a boy aged 5-17 years in good health. Both conserved end residues are part of each CDR3. A D gene is named only where the DNA matches it firmly.

>NA|TRBV10-3|TRBJ2-7
CAIRGPSEQYF
>NA|TRBV5-6|TRBJ1-2
CASRPVQNYGYTF
>TRBD1|TRBV28|TRBJ2-2
CASSLPDRDTGELFF
>NA|TRBV20-1|TRBJ2-7
CSARGDRGRYEQYF
>NA|TRBV11-2|TRBJ2-1
CASSQGPRSYNEQFF
>NA|TRBV12-3/TRBV12-4|TRBJ2-6
CASSLWGRGANVLTF
>NA|TRBV6-5|TRBJ1-6
CASSFGTVNNSPLHF
>NA|TRBV20-1|TRBJ2-7
CSAGEAGAPYEQYF
>NA|TRBV20-1|TRBJ2-7
CSAWDSLNTYEQYF
>TRBD2|TRBV7-3|TRBJ2-1
CASSPTAGTRKNEQFF
>NA|TRBV29-1|NA
CSVEWGKRDEQYF
>NA|TRBV10-1|TRBJ2-3
CARSDRLISTDTQYF
>NA|TRBV18|NA
CASSPPGIEYEQYF
>TRBD2|TRBV29-1|TRBJ2-6
CSVEGGSGANVLTF
>NA|TRBV15|TRBJ1-2
CATLRSDGGGYTF
>NA|TRBV29-1|TRBJ2-5
CSVDTNLETQYF
>TRBD1|TRBV27|NA
CASSSLGQGTEQFF
>NA|TRBV12-3/TRBV12-4|TRBJ2-1
CASTPGIEQFF
>NA|TRBV4-3|TRBJ2-3
CASSQDLGSPADTQYF
>TRBD1|TRBV29-1|TRBJ2-5
CSVEVGTGLETQYF
>NA|TRBV19|TRBJ1-1
CASSTTANTEAFF
>TRBD2|TRBV7-8|TRBJ2-1
CASSSREGSYNEQFF
>TRBD1|TRBV25-1|TRBJ2-7
CASSGTGVVEQYF
>NA|TRBV15|TRBJ2-3
CATSRDVGSRHTQYF
>TRBD1|TRBV5-1|TRBJ2-1
CASSSQGQLVQFF
>NA|TRBV7-9|TRBJ1-4
CASSLGAREKEKLFF
>TRBD2|TRBV6-5|TRBJ2-5
CASSYSGEGLQTQYF
>TRBD2|TRBV27|NA
CASSRGLISYNEQFF
>NA|TRBV28|TRBJ1-4
CASSLLTPTATNEKLFF
>NA|TRBV5-5|TRBJ2-5
CASSLRPAQETQYF
>NA|TRBV5-1|TRBJ1-6
CASSLVGLGSPLHF
>NA|TRBV10-3|TRBJ2-5
CAIREVLGETQYF
>TRBD2|TRBV5-1|TRBJ2-3
CASSLVGGGAGTQYF
>TRBD1|TRBV4-1|TRBJ2-6
CPSSQGQGSGANVLTF
>NA|TRBV5-1|TRBJ2-3
CASSQKSPGTATDTQYF
>TRBD1|TRBV20-1|TRBJ2-5
CSARPGQNQETQYF
>TRBD1|TRBV5-1|TRBJ1-2
CASSLAYRGLHYGYTF
>NA|TRBV6-2/TRBV6-3|TRBJ1-1
CASSYPWAENTEAFF
>TRBD1|TRBV27|TRBJ1-2
CASSFGQGGGYTF
>TRBD2|TRBV7-2|TRBJ2-7
CASSPAAGLYEQYF
>NA|TRBV6-6|TRBJ1-2
CASRDGNYGYTF
>NA|TRBV5-1|NA
CASSTGLGGREQYF
>TRBD2|TRBV7-2|TRBJ2-5
CASSFAGGVTQYF
>NA|TRBV18|TRBJ2-7
CASSPREVTGSIYEQYF
>TRBD1|TRBV4-1|TRBJ1-5
CASSFPGQSNQPQHF
>NA|TRBV7-9|TRBJ1-1
CASSSRGKGTEAFF
>TRBD1|TRBV28|TRBJ1-5
CASRFRQGLGNQPQHF
>NA|TRBV20-1|TRBJ2-2
CSARYGQNTGELFF
>TRBD2|TRBV12-3/TRBV12-4|TRBJ2-7
CASRVTGKREGRVYEQYF
>TRBD2|TRBV7-2|TRBJ2-5
CASSSRLAGGRYQETQYF
>TRBD2|TRBV3-1|TRBJ2-7
CASSQALAGGYSYEQYF
>NA|TRBV20-1|TRBJ2-1
CSARWGGLTYNEQFF